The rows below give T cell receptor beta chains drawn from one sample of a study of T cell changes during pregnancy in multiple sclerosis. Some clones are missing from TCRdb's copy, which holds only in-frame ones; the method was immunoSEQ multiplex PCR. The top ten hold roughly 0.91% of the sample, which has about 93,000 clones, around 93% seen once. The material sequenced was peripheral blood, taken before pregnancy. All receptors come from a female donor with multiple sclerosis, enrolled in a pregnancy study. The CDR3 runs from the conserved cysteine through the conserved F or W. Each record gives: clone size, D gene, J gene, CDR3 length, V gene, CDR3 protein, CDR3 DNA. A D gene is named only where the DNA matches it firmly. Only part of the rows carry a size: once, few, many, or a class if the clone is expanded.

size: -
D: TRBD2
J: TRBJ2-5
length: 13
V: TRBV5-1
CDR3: CASTTRGGETQYF
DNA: TGCGCCAGCACTACACGGGGGGGAGAGACCCAGTACTTC

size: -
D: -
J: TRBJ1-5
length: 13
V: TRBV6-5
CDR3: CASSPQSNQPQHF
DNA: TGTGCCAGCAGCCCCCAAAGCAATCAGCCCCAGCATTTT

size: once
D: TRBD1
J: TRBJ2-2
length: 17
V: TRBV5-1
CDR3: CASSLAGQGPNTGELFF
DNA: TGCGCCAGCAGCTTGGCCGGACAGGGGCCGAACACCGGGGAGCTGTTTTTT

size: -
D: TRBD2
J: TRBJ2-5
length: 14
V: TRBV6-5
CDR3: CASGGLAGGETQYF
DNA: TGTGCCAGCGGGGGACTAGCGGGAGGAGAGACCCAGTACTTC

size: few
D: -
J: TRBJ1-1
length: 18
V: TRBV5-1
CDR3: CASSSIFGGSGANTEAFF
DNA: TGCGCCAGCAGCTCGATCTTTGGGGGGTCGGGAGCGAACACTGAAGCTTTCTTT

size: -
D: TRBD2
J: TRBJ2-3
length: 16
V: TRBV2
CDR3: CASSERVSGARDTQYF
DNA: TGTGCCAGCAGTGAGAGAGTTAGCGGGGCCCGGGATACGCAGTATTTT

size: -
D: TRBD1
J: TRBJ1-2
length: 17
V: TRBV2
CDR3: CASSEARGGQGVDGYTF
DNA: TGTGCCAGCAGTGAAGCCAGGGGGGGACAGGGAGTAGACGGCTACACCTTC

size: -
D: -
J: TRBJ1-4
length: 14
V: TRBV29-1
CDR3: CSVEGNGENEKLFF
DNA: TGCAGCGTTGAAGGAAACGGGGAAAATGAAAAACTGTTTTTT

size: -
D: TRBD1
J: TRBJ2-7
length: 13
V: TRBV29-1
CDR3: CSVESGQSYEQYF
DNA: TGCAGCGTTGAGTCGGGACAGTCCTACGAGCAGTACTTC

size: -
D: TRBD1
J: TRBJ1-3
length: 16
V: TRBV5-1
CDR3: CASSSSDRGLGNTIYF
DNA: TGCGCCAGCAGCTCCTCCGACAGGGGGCTTGGAAACACCATATATTTT

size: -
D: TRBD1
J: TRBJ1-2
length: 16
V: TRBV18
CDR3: CASSRDSLIANYGYTF
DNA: TGTGCCAGCTCAAGGGACAGCCTAATTGCTAACTATGGCTACACCTTC

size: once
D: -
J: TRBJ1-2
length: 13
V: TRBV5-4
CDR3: CASSSQVNYGYTF
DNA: TGTGCCAGCAGCTCACAGGTTAACTATGGCTACACCTTC

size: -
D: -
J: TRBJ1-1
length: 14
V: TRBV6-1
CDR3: CATSHTFSNTEAFF
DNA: TGTGCCACCTCCCACACCTTTTCCAACACTGAAGCTTTCTTT

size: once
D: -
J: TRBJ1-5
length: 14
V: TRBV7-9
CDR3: CASSLQGSNQPQHF
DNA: TGTGCCAGCAGCTTGCAGGGTAGCAATCAGCCCCAGCATTTT

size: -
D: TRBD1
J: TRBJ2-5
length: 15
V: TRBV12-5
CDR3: CASGLVAGGKETQYF
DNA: TGTGCTAGTGGTTTGGTTGCAGGGGGAAAAGAGACCCAGTACTTC

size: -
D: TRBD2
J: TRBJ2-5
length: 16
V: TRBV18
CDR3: CASSPLAGGLQETQYF
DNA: TGTGCCAGCTCACCACTAGCGGGGGGATTACAAGAGACCCAGTACTTC

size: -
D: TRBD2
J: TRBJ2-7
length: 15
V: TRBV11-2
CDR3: CASSFGAGDAYEQYF
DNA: TGTGCCAGCAGCTTCGGGGCGGGGGATGCCTACGAGCAATACTTC

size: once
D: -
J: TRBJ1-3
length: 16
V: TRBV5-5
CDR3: CASSVDGIYSGNTIYF
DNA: TGTGCCAGCAGCGTTGACGGGATCTACTCTGGAAACACCATATATTTT

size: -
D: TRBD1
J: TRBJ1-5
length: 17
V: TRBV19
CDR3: CASSILQGNSGNQPQHF
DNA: TGTGCCAGTAGTATTCTACAGGGGAATTCGGGCAATCAGCCCCAGCATTTT

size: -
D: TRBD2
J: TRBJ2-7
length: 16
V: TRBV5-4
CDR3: CASSAGGGRAVGEQYF
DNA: TGTGCCAGCAGCGCCGGGGGCGGGAGGGCCGTGGGCGAGCAGTACTTC

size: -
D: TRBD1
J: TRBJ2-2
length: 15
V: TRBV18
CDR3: CASSPPTGGGGELFF
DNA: TGTGCCAGCTCACCACCGACAGGGGGCGGAGGGGAGCTGTTTTTT

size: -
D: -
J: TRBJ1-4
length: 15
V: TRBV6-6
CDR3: CASSLRGEVDEKLFF
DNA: TGTGCCAGCAGCCTACGCGGGGAGGTGGATGAAAAACTGTTTTTT

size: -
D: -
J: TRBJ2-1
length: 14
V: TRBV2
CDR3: CASIGTLTGYEQFF
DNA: TGTGCCAGCATCGGGACATTAACCGGGTATGAGCAGTTCTTC

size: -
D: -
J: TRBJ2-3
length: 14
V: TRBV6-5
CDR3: CASSADRSRDTQYF
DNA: TGTGCCAGCAGTGCCGACAGGAGCCGGGATACGCAGTATTTT

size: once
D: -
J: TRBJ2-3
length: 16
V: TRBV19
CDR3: CASSLPPSAVPATQYF
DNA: TGTGCCAGTAGTCTCCCCCCCTCGGCGGTACCAGCTACGCAGTATTTT

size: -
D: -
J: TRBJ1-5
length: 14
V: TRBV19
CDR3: CASSRGQSNQPQHF
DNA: TGTGCCAGTAGTAGAGGACAGTCCAATCAGCCCCAGCATTTT

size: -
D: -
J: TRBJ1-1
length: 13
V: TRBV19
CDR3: CASSMGGGTEAFF
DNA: TGTGCCAGTAGTATGGGGGGAGGCACTGAAGCTTTCTTT

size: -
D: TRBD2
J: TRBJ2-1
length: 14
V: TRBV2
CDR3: CASSRSGIPNEQFF
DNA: TGTGCCAGCAGTAGAAGCGGGATACCCAATGAGCAGTTCTTC

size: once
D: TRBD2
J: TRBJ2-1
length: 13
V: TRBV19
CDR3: CASTSGGNNEQFF
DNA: TGTGCCAGTACTAGCGGGGGGAACAATGAGCAGTTCTTC

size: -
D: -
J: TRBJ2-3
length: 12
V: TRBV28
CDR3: CASRGPPESEYF
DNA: TGTGCCAGCAGAGGCCCCCCGGAGAGCGAGTATTTT

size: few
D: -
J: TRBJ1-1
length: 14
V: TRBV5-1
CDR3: CASRSGLLNTEAFF
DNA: TGCGCCAGCAGGTCAGGGTTGCTCAACACTGAAGCTTTCTTT

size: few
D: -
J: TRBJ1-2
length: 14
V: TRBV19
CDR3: CASKEGPANYGYTF
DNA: TGTGCCAGTAAAGAGGGCCCAGCTAACTATGGCTACACCTTC

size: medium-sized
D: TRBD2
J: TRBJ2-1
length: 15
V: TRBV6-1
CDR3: CASSEVAGSYNEQFF
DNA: TGTGCCAGCAGTGAAGTAGCGGGGTCCTACAATGAGCAGTTCTTC

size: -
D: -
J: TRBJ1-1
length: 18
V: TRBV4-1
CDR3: CASSKTPPRSAMNTEAFF
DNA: TGCGCCAGCAGCAAGACTCCACCCCGGTCGGCTATGAACACTGAAGCTTTCTTT

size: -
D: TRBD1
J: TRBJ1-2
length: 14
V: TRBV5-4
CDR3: CASSSSGTGYGYTF
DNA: TGTGCCAGCAGCTCCTCGGGGACAGGGTATGGCTACACCTTC

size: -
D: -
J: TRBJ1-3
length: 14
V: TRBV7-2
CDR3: CASSSQSSGNTIYF
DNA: TGTGCCAGCAGCTCACAGAGCTCTGGAAACACCATATATTTT

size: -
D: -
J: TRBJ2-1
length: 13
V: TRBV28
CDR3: CASSSRTDNEQFF
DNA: TGTGCCAGCAGTTCCCGGACAGATAATGAGCAGTTCTTC